These T cell receptor beta chains were read from a single sample in a study of blood T cell repertoires in COVID-19. Profiled with immunoSEQ multiplex PCR; TCRdb holds only in-frame clones, not every one. The data show 130,000 or so clones, around 79% seen once. Sequenced: peripheral blood. All receptors derive from a woman aged 65 to 85 with COVID-19, enrolled during active disease. Each CDR3 is given with its conserved first and last residue. The D gene is left open where the match is weak. Clone size is not always given. Where it is, it says once, few, many or a class for expanded clones.

J: TRBJ1-5
D: -
size: -
V: TRBV7-9
DNA: TGTGCCAGCAGCTTAGTGGACAGTAATCAGCCCCAGCATTTT
CDR3: CASSLVDSNQPQHF

J: TRBJ1-3
D: -
size: -
V: TRBV11-2
DNA: TGTGCCAGCAGCTTAGATGTGGTCCCCGGGGCTGGAAACACCATATATTTT
CDR3: CASSLDVVPGAGNTIYF

J: TRBJ1-1
D: -
size: -
V: TRBV9
DNA: TGTGCCAGCAGCGTAAATAAAGCAGGGGACACTGAAGCTTTCTTT
CDR3: CASSVNKAGDTEAFF

J: TRBJ2-1
D: TRBD1
size: -
V: TRBV19
DNA: TGTGCCAGTAGTATAGCTGCGACAGGGGCGATCAATGAGCAGTTCTTC
CDR3: CASSIAATGAINEQFF

J: TRBJ1-2
D: TRBD1
size: -
V: TRBV7-9
DNA: TGTGCCAGCAGCTCGTACGACAGGGTGGGCTATGGCTACACCTTC
CDR3: CASSSYDRVGYGYTF

J: TRBJ1-4
D: -
size: few
V: TRBV6-2/TRBV6-3
DNA: TGTGCCAGCAGTAAAGTACCCCGGGAAAAACTGTTTTTT
CDR3: CASSKVPREKLFF

J: TRBJ2-7
D: -
size: -
V: TRBV11-2
DNA: TGTGCCAGCAGCCCGGCAAGCAGGGCGAGAAAGGAGCCCTACGAGCAGTACTTC
CDR3: CASSPASRARKEPYEQYF

J: TRBJ1-1
D: -
size: -
V: TRBV19
DNA: TGTGCCAGTACTTTAAGGACAGCCTTGAAGACTGAAGCTTTCTTT
CDR3: CASTLRTALKTEAFF

J: TRBJ2-1
D: -
size: -
V: TRBV5-1
DNA: TGCGCCAGCAGCCCGGGAACAGCTACCTACAATGAGCAGTTCTTC
CDR3: CASSPGTATYNEQFF

J: TRBJ2-7
D: TRBD2
size: -
V: TRBV7-2
DNA: TGTGCCAGCGCCCCTAGCGGGGGGATATCCTACGAGCAGTACTTC
CDR3: CASAPSGGISYEQYF

J: TRBJ1-5
D: -
size: -
V: TRBV4-2
DNA: TGTGCCAGCAGCCAGCCCGACAGTGATCAGCCCCAGCATTTT
CDR3: CASSQPDSDQPQHF

J: TRBJ2-4
D: -
size: -
V: TRBV4-1
DNA: TGCGCCAGCAGCCAAATGGGCCTCTTAGGCAAAAACATTCAGTACTTC
CDR3: CASSQMGLLGKNIQYF

J: TRBJ1-6
D: -
size: once
V: TRBV5-4
DNA: TGTGCCAGCCGGGTCGGGAACGATAATTCACCCCTCCACTTT
CDR3: CASRVGNDNSPLHF

J: TRBJ2-5
D: -
size: few
V: TRBV5-5
DNA: TGTGCCAGCAGCTTGTGGACACAAGAGACCCAGTACTTC
CDR3: CASSLWTQETQYF

J: TRBJ1-2
D: -
size: once
V: TRBV29-1
DNA: TGCAGCGTTGGCCTCGCCGACTCATATGGCTACACCTTC
CDR3: CSVGLADSYGYTF

J: TRBJ1-6
D: -
size: -
V: TRBV30
DNA: TGTGCCTGGAGACCCGAGTTGGCAGGTGGAAATTCACCCCTCCACTTT
CDR3: CAWRPELAGGNSPLHF

J: TRBJ2-7
D: -
size: -
V: TRBV7-8
DNA: TGTGCCAGCAGCAATGGACACTCCTTCTACGAGCAGTACTTC
CDR3: CASSNGHSFYEQYF

J: TRBJ2-5
D: TRBD1
size: -
V: TRBV24-1
DNA: TGTGCCACCAGTGATTCGGGACAGGGGTGGTGGGGGACCCAGTACTTC
CDR3: CATSDSGQGWWGTQYF

J: TRBJ2-5
D: TRBD2
size: -
V: TRBV2
DNA: TGTGCCAGCAGTGAAGAGACTAGCCGAGAGACCCAGTACTTC
CDR3: CASSEETSRETQYF

J: TRBJ1-5
D: -
size: -
V: TRBV9
DNA: TGTGCCAGCAGCGTGGGGGGGCAGGCCAATCAGCCCCAGCATTTT
CDR3: CASSVGGQANQPQHF

J: TRBJ1-5
D: -
size: few
V: TRBV6-2/TRBV6-3
DNA: TGTGCCAGCAGTTGGGGGATAGCGGGTCAGCCCCAGCATTTT
CDR3: CASSWGIAGQPQHF

J: TRBJ1-1
D: -
size: -
V: TRBV5-1
DNA: TGCGCCAGCAGCTCCCAGACAGGTTGGAGCACTGAAGCTTTCTTT
CDR3: CASSSQTGWSTEAFF

J: TRBJ2-1
D: TRBD1
size: few
V: TRBV11-2
DNA: TGTGCCAGCAGCTTAGTAGGGACAGGGACCAATGAGCAGTTCTTC
CDR3: CASSLVGTGTNEQFF

J: TRBJ1-2
D: -
size: few
V: TRBV10-3
DNA: TGTGCCATCAGTGCGGCGACAGCGAACTATGGCTACACCTTC
CDR3: CAISAATANYGYTF